This TCR beta chain derives from a study of regulatory T cells in long-lasting Graves disease. Overall study: Graves' patients, diagnosed recently, had received antithyroid drugs under 3 months. General study results and limits: The study found lower TCR diversity in persistent Graves' patients than in newly diagnosed ones. The work looked only at peripheral blood and did not look at thyroid tissue.

Noted time point: newly diagnosed GD, antithyroid drugs for less than 3 months. RNA isolated from PBMCs was used to make the TCR library. Per the germline V gene, CDR1 is SGHDN and CDR2 is FVKESK. Germline trimming cut 4 bases from V and 6 bases from J; bases unmatched to any gene: 11. The CDR3 loop spans 17 amino acids. Comments on this clonotype: Its specificity is not known.

Library construction for TCR beta used iRepertoire HTBI primers and Arm-PCR of CDR3 regions. MiXCR, applied by TCRdb to the multiplex PCR reads, yields one record per CDR3 protein. The sample includes more than 300,000 distinct CDR3 sequences, 15% to 20% of them seen just once. This same sample was also part of a study on T cells in Graves' hyperthyroidism and ophthalmopathy. From that study: The HTBI primer set was used in a first-round RT-PCR of the TCR CDR3.

The V and J genes are TRBV14 and TRBJ1-6; 8 bases map to TRBD1. This receptor was obtained from a woman under 30 with Graves disease. Sequences were derived from peripheral blood mononuclear cells (PBMCs), sampled at new diagnosis, from a patient treated with antithyroid drugs. CDR3 protein: CASSLLQGDLRNSPLHF. CDR3 nucleotide sequence: TGTGCCAGCAGCCTACTACAGGGGGATCTTCGTAATTCACCCCTCCACTTT.